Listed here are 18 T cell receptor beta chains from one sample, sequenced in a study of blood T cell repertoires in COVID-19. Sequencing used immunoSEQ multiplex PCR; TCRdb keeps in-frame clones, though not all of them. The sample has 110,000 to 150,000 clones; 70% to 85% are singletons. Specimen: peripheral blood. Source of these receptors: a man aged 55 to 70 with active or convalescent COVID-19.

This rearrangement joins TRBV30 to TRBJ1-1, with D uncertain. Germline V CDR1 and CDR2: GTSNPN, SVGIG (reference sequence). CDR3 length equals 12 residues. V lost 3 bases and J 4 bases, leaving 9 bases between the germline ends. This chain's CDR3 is CAWRVYSTEAFF. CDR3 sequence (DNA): TGTGCCTGGAGGGTGTATAGCACTGAAGCTTTCTTT.

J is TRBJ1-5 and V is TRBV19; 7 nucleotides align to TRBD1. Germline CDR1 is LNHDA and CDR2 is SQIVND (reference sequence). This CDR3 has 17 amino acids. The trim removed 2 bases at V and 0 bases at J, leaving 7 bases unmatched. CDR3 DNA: TGTGCCAGTAGTATACGGACAGGAGATTATAGCAATCAGCCCCAGCATTTT. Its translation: CASSIRTGDYSNQPQHF.

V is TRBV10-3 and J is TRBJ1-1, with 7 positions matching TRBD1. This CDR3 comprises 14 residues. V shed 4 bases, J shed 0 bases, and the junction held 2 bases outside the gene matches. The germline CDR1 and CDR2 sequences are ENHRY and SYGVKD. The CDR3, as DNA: TGTGCCATCAGTGTGACAGGGATGAACACTGAAGCTTTCTTT. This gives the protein CAISVTGMNTEAFF.

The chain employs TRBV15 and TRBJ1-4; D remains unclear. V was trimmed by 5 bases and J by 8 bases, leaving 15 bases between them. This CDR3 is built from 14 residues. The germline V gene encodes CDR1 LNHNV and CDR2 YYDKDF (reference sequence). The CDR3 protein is CATSGVLMGEKLFF. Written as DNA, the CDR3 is TGTGCCACCAGCGGAGTTTTAATGGGCGAAAAACTGTTTTTT.

The CDR3 loop reads CASSRAGGLDTQYF. Here the CDR3 DNA reads TGTGCCAGCAGCCGAGCGGGGGGATTAGATACGCAGTATTTT. The V gene is TRBV7-8, the J gene TRBJ2-3, with TRBD2 matching over 9 bases. The V and J ends lost 5 bases and 5 bases, in that order; junction bases with no gene match: 5. The CDR3 is 14 amino acids. Per the germline V gene, CDR1 is SGHVS and CDR2 is FQNEAQ.

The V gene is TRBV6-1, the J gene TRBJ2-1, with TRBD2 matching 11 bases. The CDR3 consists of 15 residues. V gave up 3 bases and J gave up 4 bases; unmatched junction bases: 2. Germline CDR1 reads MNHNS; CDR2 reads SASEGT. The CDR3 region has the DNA TGTGCCAGCAGTGAGACTAGCGGGGATTACAATGAGCAGTTCTTC. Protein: CASSETSGDYNEQFF.

Here the CDR3 reads CASSQERGESSYNEQFF. In DNA form, the CDR3 reads TGCGCCAGCAGCCAAGAGCGGGGGGAAAGCTCCTACAATGAGCAGTTCTTC. The chain carries TRBV4-1 and TRBJ2-1; 8 nucleotides match TRBD2. This CDR3 has 17 residues. With V trimmed by 0 bases and J by 0 bases, 4 bases remained unmatched. Germline V gene data show CDR1 as MGHRA and CDR2 as YSYEKL.

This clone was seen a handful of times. The CDR3 is CASSPGTGSGNTIYF. The CDR3 DNA sequence: TGTGCCAGCTCACCGGGGACAGGCTCTGGAAACACCATATATTTT. V is TRBV18 and J is TRBJ1-3; 8 bases are shared with TRBD1. This CDR3 comprises 15 residues. Germline CDR1 is KGHSH and CDR2 is LQKENI. V gave up 3 bases and J gave up 0 bases; unmatched junction bases: 1.

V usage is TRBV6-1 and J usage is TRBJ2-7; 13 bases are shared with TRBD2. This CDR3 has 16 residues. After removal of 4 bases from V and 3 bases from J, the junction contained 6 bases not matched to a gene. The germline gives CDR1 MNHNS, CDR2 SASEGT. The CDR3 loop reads CASSATGTSGIYEQYV. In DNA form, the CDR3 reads TGTGCCAGCAGTGCGACAGGGACTAGCGGGATCTACGAGCAGTACGTC.

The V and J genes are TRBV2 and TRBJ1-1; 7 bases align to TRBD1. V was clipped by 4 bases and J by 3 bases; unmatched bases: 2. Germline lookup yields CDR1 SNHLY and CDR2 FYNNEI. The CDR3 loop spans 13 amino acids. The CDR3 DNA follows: TGTGCCAGCAGTGTCCAGGGGGACACTGAAGCTTTCTTT. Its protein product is CASSVQGDTEAFF.

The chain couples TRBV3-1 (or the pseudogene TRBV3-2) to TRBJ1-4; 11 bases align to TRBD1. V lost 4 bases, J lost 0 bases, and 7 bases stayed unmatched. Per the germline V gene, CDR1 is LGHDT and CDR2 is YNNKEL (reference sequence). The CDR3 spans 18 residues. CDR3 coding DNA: TGTGCCAGCAGCCTAGTAGGGACAGGGGGTACAACTAATGAAAAACTGTTTTTT. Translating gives CASSLVGTGGTTNEKLFF.

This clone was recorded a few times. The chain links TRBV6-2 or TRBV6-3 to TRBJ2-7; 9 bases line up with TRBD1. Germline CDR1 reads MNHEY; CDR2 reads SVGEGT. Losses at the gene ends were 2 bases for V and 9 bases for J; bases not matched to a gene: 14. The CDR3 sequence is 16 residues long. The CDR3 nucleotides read TGTGCCAGCAGTTACGATTTCGGACAGGGGCCGGGTAGGCAGTACTTC. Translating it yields CASSYDFGQGPGRQYF.

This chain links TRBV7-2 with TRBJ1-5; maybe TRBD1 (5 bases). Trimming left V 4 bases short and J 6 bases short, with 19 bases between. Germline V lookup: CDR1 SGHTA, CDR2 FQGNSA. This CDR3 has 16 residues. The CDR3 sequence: CASSSRGGAGGQPQHF. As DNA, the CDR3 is TGTGCCAGCAGCTCCCGGGGAGGGGCGGGTGGTCAGCCCCAGCATTTT.

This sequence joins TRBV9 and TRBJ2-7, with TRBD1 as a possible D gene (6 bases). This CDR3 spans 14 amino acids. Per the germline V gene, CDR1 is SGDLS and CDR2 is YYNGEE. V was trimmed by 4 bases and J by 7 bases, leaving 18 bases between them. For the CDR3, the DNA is TGTGCCAGCAGCCCGAGACAGGCTTTAGGGGAGCAGTACTTC. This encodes CASSPRQALGEQYF.

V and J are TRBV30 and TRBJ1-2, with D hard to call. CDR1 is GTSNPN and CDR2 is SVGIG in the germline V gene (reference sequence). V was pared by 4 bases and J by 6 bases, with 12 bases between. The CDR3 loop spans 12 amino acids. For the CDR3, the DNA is TGTGCCTGGACCCGACTCGGGAATGGCTACACCTTC. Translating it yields CAWTRLGNGYTF.

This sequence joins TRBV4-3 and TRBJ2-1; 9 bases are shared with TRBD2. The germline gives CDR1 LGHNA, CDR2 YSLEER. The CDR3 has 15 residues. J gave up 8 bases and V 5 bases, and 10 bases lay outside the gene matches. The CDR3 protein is CASSSGTSLLDEQFF. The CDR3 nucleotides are TGCGCCAGCAGCAGCGGGACTAGCCTTTTGGATGAGCAGTTCTTC.

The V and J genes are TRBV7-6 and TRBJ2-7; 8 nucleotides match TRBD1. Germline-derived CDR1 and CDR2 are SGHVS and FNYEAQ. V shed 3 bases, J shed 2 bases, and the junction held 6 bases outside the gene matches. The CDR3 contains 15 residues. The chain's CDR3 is CASSFLTGEAYEQYF. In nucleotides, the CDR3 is TGTGCCAGCAGCTTCCTGACAGGGGAGGCCTACGAGCAGTACTTC.

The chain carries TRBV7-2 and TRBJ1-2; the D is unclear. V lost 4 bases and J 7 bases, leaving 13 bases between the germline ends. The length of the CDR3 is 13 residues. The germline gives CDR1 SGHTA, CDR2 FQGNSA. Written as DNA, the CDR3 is TGTGCCAGCAGCTCTCGAGGTCGGAGTGGCTACACCTTC. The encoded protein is CASSSRGRSGYTF. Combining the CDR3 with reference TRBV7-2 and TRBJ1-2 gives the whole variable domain GAGVSQSPSNKVTEKGKDVELRCDPISGHTALYWYRQSLGQGLEFLIYFQGNSAPDKSGLPSDRFSAERTGGSVSTLTIQRTQQEDSAVYLCASSSRGRSGYTFGSGTRLTVV.